This TCR beta chain appears in the sequencing data of a study of blood T cell repertoires in COVID-19. Across the whole study: COVID-19 samples, acute and convalescent, were from the United States, Italy and Spain. The analysed material was cDNA or gDNA that came from T cells, B-cell-depleted T cells, or PBMCs.

Enrollment of patients from Seattle took place during active infection, with longitudinal follow-up. The CDR3 extends over 14 amino acids. Germline assignment: CDR1 SGDLS and CDR2 YYNGEE. The ends were cut back, 3 bases at V and 2 bases at J, with 12 bases in the middle. Per the study methods: Amplification of reference gene primers provided the estimated nucleated cell counts. TCRdb keeps only in-frame clones here, not all; method: immunoSEQ multiplex PCR. V and J calls and clone size come straight from that table; D and trimming were deduced from the DNA. Here the sample spans over 250,000 clones, approximately 88% being singletons.

This chain links TRBV9 with TRBJ2-7; D possibly corresponds to TRBD1 (6 bases). The clonotype originates from a human donor with COVID-19, enrolled during active disease. The donor label of this sample is uncertain. The source material was peripheral blood. The CDR3 nucleotides are TGTGCCAGCAGCGATGACAGGACCGCCTACGAGCAGTACTTC. The encoded protein is CASSDDRTAYEQYF.